This TCR beta chain was sequenced for a study of early T cells in non-severe SARS-CoV-2 infection. Attachment of unique molecular identifiers was made to individual cDNA molecules. Via MiXCR, TCRdb re-called the 5' RACE reads, giving one row per CDR3 protein. The data hold tens of thousands of distinct CDR3 sequences, with approximately 12% observed a single time. This clonotype was recorded at least ten times. Its antigen is undetermined. This CDR3 spans 15 amino acids. Trimming took off 3 bases at V and 4 bases at J, with 14 bases between the two ends. Germline CDR1 and CDR2: MRHNA and SNTAGT. Notes on the study in general: Comparison of clonotypes with VDJdb favored anti-spike CD8 responses while missing private and CD4 specificities.

The source material was whole blood. The chain recombines TRBV6-4 with TRBJ2-3; a weak D match, TRBD1 (5 bases). This TCR derives from an adult who was a healthcare worker with PCR-confirmed SARS-CoV-2 infection or an uninfected control (not recorded which). The CDR3 loop is CASSDTAGKADTQYF. CDR3 nucleotides: TGTGCCAGCAGTGATACGGCAGGGAAGGCAGATACGCAGTATTTT.